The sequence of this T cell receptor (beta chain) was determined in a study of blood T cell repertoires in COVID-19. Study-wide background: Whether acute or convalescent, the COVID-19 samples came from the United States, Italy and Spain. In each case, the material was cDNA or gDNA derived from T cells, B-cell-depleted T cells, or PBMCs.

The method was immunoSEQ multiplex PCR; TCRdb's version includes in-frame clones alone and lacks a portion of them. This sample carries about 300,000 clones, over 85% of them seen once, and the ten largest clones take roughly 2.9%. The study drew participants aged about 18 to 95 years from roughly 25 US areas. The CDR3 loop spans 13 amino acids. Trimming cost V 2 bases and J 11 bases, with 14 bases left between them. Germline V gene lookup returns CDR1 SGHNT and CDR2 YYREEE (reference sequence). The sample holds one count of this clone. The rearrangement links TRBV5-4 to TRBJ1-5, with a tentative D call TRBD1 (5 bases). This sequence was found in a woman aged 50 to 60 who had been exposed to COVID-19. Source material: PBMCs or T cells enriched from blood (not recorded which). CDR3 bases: TGTGCCAGCAGCTTCGAAAAGGGGCAGTCCCAGCATTTT. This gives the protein CASSFEKGQSQHF.